This T cell receptor (beta chain) appears in the sequencing data of a study of blood T cells in healthy people across ages. This clonotype was seen more than once but under ten times. Its specificity is unknown. This CDR3 region has 15 residues. Trimming removed 6 bases at V and 11 bases at J, with 28 bases between. Germline V lookup: CDR1 DFQATT, CDR2 SNEGSKA (reference sequence). Broader study findings: Estimates based on one million T cells were treated as lower bounds. In older individuals, TCR beta diversity per million T cells was lower, falling roughly linearly with age.

No fewer than 7 million PBMCs went into each sample. Primed by a sample-barcoded 5' primer and a J-beta primer mix, a second PCR proceeded for 7 to 11 cycles. TCRdb itself ran the 5' RACE reads through MiXCR, one entry per CDR3 protein. In the table there are approximately 350,000 distinct CDR3 sequences, approximately 51% of which are singletons. The chain couples TRBV20-1 to TRBJ1-2, with a possible D match to TRBD1 (5 bases). Sequenced material: blood. This TCR was sampled from a man aged 55 to 70 in good health. The CDR3 DNA is TGCAGTGCCCAAGGGGCGGCAGGTGTTCAGGGAGGTTACACCTTC. Protein: CSAQGAAGVQGGYTF.